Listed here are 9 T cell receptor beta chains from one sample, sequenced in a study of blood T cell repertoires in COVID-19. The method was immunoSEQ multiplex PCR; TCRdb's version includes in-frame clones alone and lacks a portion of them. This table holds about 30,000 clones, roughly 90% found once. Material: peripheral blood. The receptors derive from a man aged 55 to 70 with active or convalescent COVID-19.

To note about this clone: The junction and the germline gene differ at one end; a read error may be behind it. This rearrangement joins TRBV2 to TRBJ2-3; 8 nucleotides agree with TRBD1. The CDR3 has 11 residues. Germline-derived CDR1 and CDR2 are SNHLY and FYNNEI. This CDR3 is CASVWAGGYTW. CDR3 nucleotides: TGTGCCAGCGTTTGGGCAGGGGGCTATACTTGG.

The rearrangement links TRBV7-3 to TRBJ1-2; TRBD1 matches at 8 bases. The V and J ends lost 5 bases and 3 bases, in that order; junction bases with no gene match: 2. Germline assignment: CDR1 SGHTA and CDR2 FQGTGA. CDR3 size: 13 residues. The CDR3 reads CASSPTGDYGYTF. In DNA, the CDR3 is TGTGCCAGCAGCCCGACAGGGGACTATGGCTACACCTTC.

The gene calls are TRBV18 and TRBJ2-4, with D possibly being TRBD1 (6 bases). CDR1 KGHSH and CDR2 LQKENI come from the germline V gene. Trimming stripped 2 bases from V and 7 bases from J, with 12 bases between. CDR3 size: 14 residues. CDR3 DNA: TGTGCCAGCTCACCAGGACAGAGCTCGAACATTCAGTACTTC. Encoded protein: CASSPGQSSNIQYF.

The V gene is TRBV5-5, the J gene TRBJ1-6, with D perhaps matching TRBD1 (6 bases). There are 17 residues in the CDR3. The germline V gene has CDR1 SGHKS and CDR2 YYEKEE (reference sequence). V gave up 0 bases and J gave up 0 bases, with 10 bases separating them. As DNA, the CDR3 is TGTGCCAGCAGCTTGGGCACAGGGAGCTCCTATAATTCACCCCTCCACTTT. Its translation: CASSLGTGSSYNSPLHF.

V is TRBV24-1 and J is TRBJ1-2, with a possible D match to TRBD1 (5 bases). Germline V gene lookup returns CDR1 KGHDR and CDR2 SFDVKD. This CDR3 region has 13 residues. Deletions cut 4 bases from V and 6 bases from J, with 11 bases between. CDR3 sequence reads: CATSDPGFHGYTF. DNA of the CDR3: TGTGCCACCAGTGACCCAGGGTTTCATGGCTACACCTTC.

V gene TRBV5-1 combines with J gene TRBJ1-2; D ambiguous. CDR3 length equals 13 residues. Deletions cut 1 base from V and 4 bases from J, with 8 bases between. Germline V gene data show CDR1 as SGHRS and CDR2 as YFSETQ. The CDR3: CASSLSQSYGYTF. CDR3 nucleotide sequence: TGCGCCAGCAGCTTGTCACAGAGCTATGGCTACACCTTC.

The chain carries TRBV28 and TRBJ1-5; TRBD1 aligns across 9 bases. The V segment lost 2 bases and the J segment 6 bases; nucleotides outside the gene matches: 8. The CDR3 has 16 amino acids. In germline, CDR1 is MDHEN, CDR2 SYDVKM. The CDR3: CASSLTGTGRTQPQHF. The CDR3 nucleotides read TGTGCCAGCAGTTTAACCGGGACAGGGAGGACTCAGCCCCAGCATTTT.

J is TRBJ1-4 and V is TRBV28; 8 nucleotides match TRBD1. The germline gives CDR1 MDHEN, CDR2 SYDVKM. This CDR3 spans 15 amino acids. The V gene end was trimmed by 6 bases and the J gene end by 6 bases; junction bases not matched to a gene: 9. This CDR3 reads CASRDREFGDEKLFF. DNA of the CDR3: TGTGCCAGCAGGGACAGGGAATTCGGGGATGAAAAACTGTTTTTT.

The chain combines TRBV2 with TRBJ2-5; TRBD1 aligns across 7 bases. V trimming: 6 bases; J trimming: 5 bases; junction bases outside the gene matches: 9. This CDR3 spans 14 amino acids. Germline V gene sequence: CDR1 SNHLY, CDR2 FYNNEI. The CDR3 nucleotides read TGTGCCAGCAGCCGACAGGGACGAAGGGAGACCCAGTACTTC. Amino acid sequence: CASSRQGRRETQYF. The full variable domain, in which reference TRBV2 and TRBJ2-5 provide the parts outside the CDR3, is EPEVTQTPSHQVTQMGQEVILRCVPISNHLYFYWYRQILGQKVEFLVSFYNNEISEKSEIFDDQFSVERPDGSNFTLKIRSTKLEDSAMYFCASSRQGRRETQYFGPGTRLLVL.